The 24 T cell receptor beta chains below come from one sample, sequenced in a study of shared clonotypes between healthy human individuals. Sequenced by immunoSEQ multiplex PCR; TCRdb stores in-frame clones only, minus some. This sample has over 2 million clones, with over 85% found just once. Naive CD8 cells lacked CD45RO and underwent positive selection for CCR7, leaving out terminally differentiated effector memory CD45RA+ cells. Material for sequencing was naive CD8+ T cells sorted from blood. The receptors here all came from a man aged 18 to 30 in good health.

The J gene is TRBJ2-7, the V gene TRBV4-3; D remains unclear. Germline assignment: CDR1 LGHNA and CDR2 YSLEER. This CDR3 spans 12 amino acids. Trimming left V 4 bases short and J 3 bases short, with 7 bases between. Written as DNA, the CDR3 is TGCGCCAGCAGCCCTCTAGACTACGAGCAGTACTTC. This translates into CASSPLDYEQYF.

The chain carries TRBV6-1 and TRBJ1-1, with a possible D match to TRBD1 (5 bases). This CDR3 region has 15 residues. Germline CDR1 reads MNHNS; CDR2 reads SASEGT. V lost 4 bases, J lost 6 bases, and 18 bases lay in between. Here the CDR3 reads CASSVGESLAAEAFF. The CDR3 nucleotides are TGTGCCAGCAGTGTAGGGGAATCTTTGGCCGCTGAAGCTTTCTTT.

The chain joins TRBV6-1 to TRBJ2-1, with TRBD2 matching over 10 bases. Looked up from germline, CDR1 is MNHNS and CDR2 is SASEGT. The CDR3 loop spans 15 amino acids. Trimming cost V 5 bases and J 0 bases; bases outside gene matches: 1. CDR3: CASSLAGDSYNEQFF. Here the CDR3 DNA reads TGTGCCAGCAGTCTAGCGGGAGACTCCTACAATGAGCAGTTCTTC.

To note about this clone: In the same sample, other DNA sequences code for this CDR3. V is TRBV6-5 and J is TRBJ1-2; D remains ambiguous. V was clipped by 0 bases and J by 4 bases, with 6 bases between them. The CDR3 sequence is 13 residues long. Germline CDR1 MNHEY, CDR2 SVGAGI. In DNA, the CDR3 is TGTGCCAGCAGTTACTCGGAGGCCTATGGCTACACCTTC. Its protein product is CASSYSEAYGYTF.

About this clone itself: Different DNA sequences within this sample yield the same CDR3. V and J are TRBV7-9 and TRBJ2-3, with D maybe TRBD1 (5 bases). The ends were cut back, 1 base at V and 3 bases at J, with 5 bases in the middle. CDR3 length: 13 amino acids. Per germline, CDR1 SEHNR and CDR2 FQNEAQ (reference sequence). CDR3 protein: CASSLEGTDTQYF. CDR3 nucleotide sequence: TGTGCCAGCAGCTTAGAGGGGACAGATACGCAGTATTTT.

Comment on this clone: In the same sample, other DNA sequences code for this CDR3. The chain has TRBV13 and TRBJ2-1, with D hard to call. The CDR3 totals 12 residues. V shed 0 bases and J shed 7 bases, with 4 bases lying between them. In germline, CDR1 is PRHDT, CDR2 FYEKMQ (reference sequence). In DNA, the CDR3 is TGTGCCAGCAGCTTAGGGAGGAATGAGCAGTTCTTC. It codes for CASSLGRNEQFF. The full variable domain, in which reference TRBV13 and TRBJ2-1 provide the parts outside the CDR3, is AAGVIQSPRHLIKEKRETATLKCYPIPRHDTVYWYQQGPGQDPQFLISFYEKMQSDKGSIPDRFSAQQFSDYHSELNMSSLELGDSALYFCASSLGRNEQFFGPGTRLTVL.

The V gene is TRBV7-8, the J gene TRBJ1-2; TRBD1 matches at 10 bases. This CDR3 contains 17 residues. J was trimmed by 3 bases and V by 5 bases; bases with no gene match: 12. The germline V gene has CDR1 SGHVS and CDR2 FQNEAQ. The CDR3 coding sequence is TGTGCCAGCAGCCACGTCCCGGGACAGGGGTTGGACTATGGCTACACCTTC. Its translation: CASSHVPGQGLDYGYTF. Looking up the rest from reference TRBV7-8 and TRBJ1-2 gives the full variable domain: GAGVSQSPRYKVAKRGQDVALRCDPISGHVSLFWYQQALGQGPEFLTYFQNEAQLDKSGLPSDRFFAERPEGSVSTLKIQRTQQEDSAVYLCASSHVPGQGLDYGYTFGSGTRLTVV.

The chain has TRBV7-9 and TRBJ1-2, with D unresolved. The germline V gene encodes CDR1 SEHNR and CDR2 FQNEAQ (reference sequence). There are 15 residues in the CDR3. Trimming cost V 1 base and J 4 bases, with 13 bases left between them. The DNA of the CDR3 is TGTGCCAGCAGCTTAGACGTCGCCAGATCCTATGGCTACACCTTC. This translates into CASSLDVARSYGYTF.

CDR3 residues: CASSPGEREETQYF. The CDR3 nucleotides read TGTGCCAGCAGCCCGGGGGAGAGGGAAGAGACCCAGTACTTC. The V and J genes are TRBV7-9 and TRBJ2-5, with D possibly being TRBD2 (6 bases). Germline V gene sequence: CDR1 SEHNR, CDR2 FQNEAQ (reference sequence). V dropped 5 bases and J dropped 3 bases, with 13 bases sitting between them. The CDR3 loop spans 14 amino acids. The whole variable domain, filled in from reference TRBV7-9 and TRBJ2-5, reads DTGVSQNPRHKITKRGQNVTFRCDPISEHNRLYWYRQTLGQGPEFLTYFQNEAQLEKSRLLSDRFSAERPKGSFSTLEIQRTEQGDSAMYLCASSPGEREETQYFGPGTRLLVL.

The chain is built from TRBV10-1 and TRBJ2-3, with D hard to call. V dropped 2 bases and J dropped 4 bases, with 16 bases sitting between them. The germline V gene has CDR1 WNHNN and CDR2 SYGVQD (reference sequence). The CDR3 contains 16 residues. CDR3 sequence reads: CASSEGDHTWSDTQYF. The CDR3 nucleotides are TGCGCCAGCAGTGAGGGAGATCACACTTGGTCAGATACGCAGTATTTT.

This chain uses TRBV28 with TRBJ1-2, with 11 nucleotides matching TRBD1. Trimming at V came to 8 bases and at J to 3 bases, leaving 14 bases not matched to a gene. CDR3 size: 17 residues. Germline-derived CDR1 and CDR2 are MDHEN and SYDVKM. CDR3 DNA: TGTGCCAGCGGAACGGGGACAGGGGGTCTTCCGGACTATGGCTACACCTTC. Translation: CASGTGTGGLPDYGYTF.

The genes are TRBV2 and TRBJ2-7; D unclear. V lost 8 bases to trimming and J lost 1 base, with 9 bases between them. This CDR3 comprises 12 residues. The germline V gene encodes CDR1 SNHLY and CDR2 FYNNEI. CDR3 DNA sequence: TGTGCCAGCCTTTTCTCTTCCTACGAGCAGTACTTC. Translation gives CASLFSSYEQYF. Based on the CDR3 plus reference TRBV2 and TRBJ2-7, the full variable domain is EPEVTQTPSHQVTQMGQEVILRCVPISNHLYFYWYRQILGQKVEFLVSFYNNEISEKSEIFDDQFSVERPDGSNFTLKIRSTKLEDSAMYFCASLFSSYEQYFGPGTRLTVT.

This chain connects TRBV15 to TRBJ2-1; D tentatively fits TRBD1 or TRBD2 (5 bases each). Germline V gene data show CDR1 as LNHNV and CDR2 as YYDKDF (reference sequence). The V end was cut by 0 bases, the J end by 0 bases, with 12 bases between. The CDR3 runs 17 residues. DNA of the CDR3: TGTGCCACCAGCAGAGATGGGGGTCCCAGCTCCTACAATGAGCAGTTCTTC. It specifies CATSRDGGPSSYNEQFF.

The chain recombines TRBV15 with TRBJ2-5; 10 bases are a match to TRBD2. The CDR3 extends over 16 amino acids. V trimming: 4 bases; J trimming: 2 bases; junction bases outside the gene matches: 7. Germline assignment: CDR1 LNHNV and CDR2 YYDKDF (reference sequence). The CDR3 bases are TGTGCCACCAGCACTCCTCTAGCGGGAGTGCAAGAGACCCAGTACTTC. Protein: CATSTPLAGVQETQYF.

This chain joins TRBV5-1 and TRBJ1-2, with a tentative D call TRBD1 (5 bases). The ends were cut back, 1 base at V and 3 bases at J, with 13 bases in the middle. Germline CDR1 and CDR2: SGHRS and YFSETQ. The CDR3 extends over 15 amino acids. The DNA for the CDR3 is TGCGCCAGCAGCTTGAACAGCGCAGGGTACTATGGCTACACCTTC. It encodes CASSLNSAGYYGYTF.

The chain couples TRBV28 to TRBJ2-3, with 9 bases identical to TRBD2. The ends lost 4 bases at V and 6 bases at J; junction bases unmatched: 11. This CDR3 comprises 16 residues. In germline, CDR1 is MDHEN, CDR2 SYDVKM. The CDR3, as DNA: TGTGCCAGCAGTTCCCGTCTAGCGGGGAAAGGGGATACGCAGTATTTT. It translates to CASSSRLAGKGDTQYF.

V gene TRBV7-3 combines with J gene TRBJ2-1; D not certain. V dropped 2 bases and J dropped 5 bases, with 16 bases sitting between them. Per the germline V gene, CDR1 is SGHTA and CDR2 is FQGTGA. The CDR3 covers 16 residues. CDR3 amino acids: CASSLWSSGLHNEQFF. Written as DNA, the CDR3 is TGTGCCAGCAGCTTATGGTCTAGTGGGCTCCACAATGAGCAGTTCTTC.

V gene TRBV11-2 combines with J gene TRBJ2-1; 15 bases are shared with TRBD2. V dropped 5 bases and J dropped 4; count of bases not matched to a gene: 9. The CDR3 length is 18 residues. Germline V gives CDR1 SGHAT, CDR2 FQNNGV. CDR3 sequence reads: CASSINGLAGGYYNEQFF. The CDR3 nucleotides read TGTGCCAGCAGCATAAATGGACTAGCGGGGGGGTATTACAATGAGCAGTTCTTC.

The chain links TRBV29-1 to TRBJ2-5; maybe TRBD1 (5 bases). This CDR3 has 18 amino acids. V was pared by 1 base and J by 1 base, with 22 bases between. CDR1 and CDR2 (germline): SQVTM, ANQGSEA. The CDR3 DNA reads TGCAGCGTTGAAGTAGGGGAACAGCAAGACCAATTCCAAGAGACCCAGTACTTC. It specifies CSVEVGEQQDQFQETQYF.

This chain joins TRBV6-5 and TRBJ1-6; no reliable D call. Germline values: CDR1 MNHEY, CDR2 SVGAGI. The CDR3 is 14 amino acids. V was trimmed by 7 bases and J by 3 bases, leaving 10 bases between them. The CDR3 loop reads CASTTGGYNSPLHF. The CDR3 DNA follows: TGTGCCAGCACCACTGGCGGCTATAATTCACCCCTCCACTTT.

This chain's CDR3 is CASSLAGYAELFF. For the CDR3, the DNA is TGTGCCAGCAGCTTGGCAGGGTACGCGGAACTGTTTTTT. V is TRBV7-6 and J is TRBJ1-4; perhaps TRBD1 as D (5 bases). V shed 3 bases and J shed 12 bases, with 14 bases lying between them. The CDR3 sequence is 13 residues long. Germline lookup yields CDR1 SGHVS and CDR2 FNYEAQ.

This clone came up a few times. CDR3 amino acids: CASSTRTGRNSYEQYF. CDR3 coding DNA: TGTGCCAGTAGTACGAGGACAGGACGGAACTCCTACGAGCAGTACTTC. The genes are TRBV19 and TRBJ2-7, with 7 positions matching TRBD1. The CDR3 runs to 16 residues. V dropped 4 bases and J dropped 0; count of bases not matched to a gene: 9. CDR1 is LNHDA and CDR2 is SQIVND in the germline V gene (reference sequence). The complete variable domain, with remaining parts taken from reference TRBV19 and TRBJ2-7, reads DGGITQSPKYLFRKEGQNVTLSCEQNLNHDAMYWYRQDPGQGLRLIYYSQIVNDFQKGDIAEGYSVSREKKESFPLTVTSAQKNPTAFYLCASSTRTGRNSYEQYFGPGTRLTVT.

This chain uses TRBV6-1 with TRBJ1-2; D remains unclear. V gave up 5 bases and J gave up 8 bases, with 12 bases separating them. The CDR3 runs 12 residues. Germline loops: CDR1 MNHNS, CDR2 SASEGT. The CDR3 here is CASSPKTFGYTF. The CDR3 nucleotides read TGTGCCAGCAGTCCCAAAACTTTCGGCTACACCTTC.

The J gene is TRBJ2-7, the V gene TRBV19; D possibly corresponds to TRBD1 (6 bases). Germline CDR1 and CDR2: LNHDA and SQIVND (reference sequence). The CDR3 covers 14 residues. V lost 4 bases, J lost 1 base, and 11 bases lay in between. The CDR3 bases are TGTGCCAGTAGTAGAACAGGGATTTCCTACGAGCAGTACTTC. It specifies CASSRTGISYEQYF.